This is a list of T cell receptor beta chains from one sample in a study of blood T cells in healthy people across ages. A single record per CDR3 protein comes from TCRdb applying MiXCR to the 5' RACE reads. This table holds 800,000 or so distinct CDR3 sequences, around 62% found once. The sequenced sample was blood. The receptors come from a young man in good health. Both conserved end residues are part of each CDR3. The order of the fields is clone size, V gene, D gene, J gene, CDR3 protein, CDR3 DNA. The D gene is left open where the match is weak. Not all rows give a size; the values are once, few, many and, for expanded clones, a class.

>.|TRBV5-1|.|TRBJ2-1
CASTVVGPPLGNEQFF
TGCGCCAGCACCGTGGTGGGACCTCCTCTTGGGAATGAGCAGTTCTTC
>.|TRBV12-3/TRBV12-4|.|TRBJ2-1
CASSFRDGEQFF
TGTGCCAGCAGTTTCCGGGACGGCGAGCAGTTCTTC
>few|TRBV27|TRBD1|TRBJ2-7
CASSQGQATYEQYF
TGTGCCAGCAGTCAGGGACAGGCTACCTACGAGCAGTACTTC
>.|TRBV29-1|.|TRBJ2-5
CSVQPGLLQETQYF
TGCAGCGTACAACCGGGACTGCTCCAAGAGACCCAGTACTTC
>.|TRBV10-1|.|TRBJ2-6
CASNHRNPSGANVLTF
TGCGCCAGCAATCACAGAAATCCCTCTGGGGCCAACGTCCTGACTTTC
>.|TRBV20-1|TRBD1|TRBJ2-7
CSARDRGLSYEQYF
TGCAGTGCTAGAGACAGGGGGCTATCCTACGAGCAGTACTTC
>.|TRBV10-3|.|TRBJ2-7
CAISADGPYEQYF
TGTGCCATCAGTGCGGACGGCCCCTACGAGCAGTACTTC
>.|TRBV4-1|.|TRBJ1-1
CASSQEAARWLVAFF
TGCGCCAGCAGCCAAGAAGCGGCACGGTGGTTGGTAGCTTTCTTT
>.|TRBV7-6|TRBD2|TRBJ2-7
CASSLAWGGESAEQYF
TGTGCCAGCAGCTTAGCGTGGGGAGGGGAGTCCGCCGAGCAGTACTTC
>few|TRBV5-6|TRBD2|TRBJ2-5
CASSSRTSGGQETQYF
TGTGCCAGCAGCTCTCGGACTAGCGGGGGGCAAGAGACCCAGTACTTC
>.|TRBV20-1|TRBD2|TRBJ2-1
CSARDRGGPANEQFF
TGCAGTGCTAGAGATCGCGGGGGGCCAGCCAATGAGCAGTTCTTC
>.|TRBV6-5|.|TRBJ2-6
CASSTGSPGANVLTF
TGTGCCAGCAGTACAGGGAGCCCTGGGGCCAACGTCCTGACTTTC
>.|TRBV6-6|.|TRBJ1-2
CATDASGYTF
TGTGCCACGGATGCCAGTGGCTACACCTTC
>once|TRBV4-3|.|TRBJ2-3
CASSPHQWGTSTDTQYF
TGCGCCAGCAGCCCTCATCAGTGGGGTACTAGCACAGATACGCAATATTTT
>.|TRBV5-1|TRBD1|TRBJ1-2
CASSLIGTGADYGYTF
TGCGCCAGCAGCTTGATTGGGACAGGGGCGGACTATGGCTACACCTTC
>.|TRBV29-1|TRBD1|TRBJ1-2
CSVEALTTGTGYYGYTF
TGCAGCGTGGAGGCCCTGACCACCGGGACAGGCTATTATGGCTACACCTTC
>.|TRBV7-9|TRBD1|TRBJ1-2
CASSHPRTGINYGYTF
TGTGCCAGCAGCCACCCAAGGACAGGGATTAACTATGGCTACACCTTC
>few|TRBV4-2|TRBD2|TRBJ2-5
CASSQEAGVKTQYF
TGTGCCAGCAGCCAAGAGGCGGGGGTGAAGACCCAGTACTTC
>.|TRBV4-3|.|TRBJ2-1
CASSQGRVSYNEQFF
TGCGCCAGCAGCCAGGGCCGGGTCTCCTACAATGAGCAGTTCTTC
>.|TRBV9|.|TRBJ2-7
CASSVADDYYEQYF
TGTGCCAGCAGCGTAGCCGACGACTACTACGAGCAGTACTTC